These T cell receptor beta chains were read from a single sample in a study of T-cell reconstitution after alpha-beta-depleted transplantation in children. MiXCR was run by TCRdb on the PCR reads, yielding one entry per CDR3 protein. The top ten hold around 0.79% of the sample, which has 670,000 or so distinct CDR3 sequences, roughly 14% seen once. Sequenced material: PBMCs, taken before TCRalphabeta/CD19-depleted stem cell transplant. The receptors come from a girl aged 2 to 9 with congenital amegakaryocytic thrombocytopenia, due to receive a stem cell transplant. CDR3s include the opening cysteine and the closing phenylalanine or tryptophan. D genes are given only for firm matches. The size field is filled for only some rows; it gives once, few, many or a size class.

V gene: TRBV20-1
clone size: many
J gene: TRBJ2-2
D gene: .
CDR3 protein: CSARTPNTGELFF
CDR3 DNA: TGCAGTGCCAGGACTCCGAACACCGGGGAGCTGTTTTTT

V gene: TRBV7-8
clone size: many
J gene: TRBJ2-3
D gene: TRBD2
CDR3 protein: CASSLTLAAGATQYF
CDR3 DNA: TGTGCCAGCAGCTTAACTCTAGCGGCGGGTGCTACGCAGTATTTT

V gene: TRBV7-9
clone size: .
J gene: TRBJ2-7
D gene: TRBD2
CDR3 protein: CASTLESGSFYEQYF
CDR3 DNA: TGTGCCAGCACCTTAGAAAGCGGGAGCTTCTACGAGCAGTACTTC

V gene: TRBV10-3
clone size: few
J gene: TRBJ2-1
D gene: TRBD2
CDR3 protein: CAISEVGGPAHIEQFF
CDR3 DNA: TGTGCCATCAGTGAGGTGGGAGGGCCAGCCCACATTGAGCAGTTCTTC

V gene: TRBV12-3/TRBV12-4
clone size: .
J gene: TRBJ2-7
D gene: .
CDR3 protein: CASTQGGPGKGEQYF
CDR3 DNA: TGTGCCAGCACCCAAGGGGGACCCGGGAAGGGCGAGCAGTACTTC

V gene: TRBV20-1
clone size: few
J gene: TRBJ1-2
D gene: .
CDR3 protein: CSARVGGGPYGYTF
CDR3 DNA: TGCAGTGCTAGGGTCGGCGGAGGTCCCTATGGCTACACCTTC

V gene: TRBV14
clone size: many
J gene: TRBJ2-1
D gene: .
CDR3 protein: CASSQGEGRDDMGSYNEQFF
CDR3 DNA: TGTGCCAGCAGCCAAGGGGAAGGGCGGGACGACATGGGTTCCTACAATGAGCAGTTCTTC

V gene: TRBV5-6
clone size: few
J gene: TRBJ2-2
D gene: TRBD2
CDR3 protein: CASSLTFGTSGIDTGELFF
CDR3 DNA: TGTGCCAGCAGCTTGACCTTCGGGACTAGCGGGATAGACACCGGGGAGCTGTTTTTT

V gene: TRBV19
clone size: .
J gene: TRBJ2-2
D gene: .
CDR3 protein: CASMSSRRGTGELFF
CDR3 DNA: TGTGCCAGTATGTCTAGCCGGAGAGGCACCGGGGAGCTGTTTTTT

V gene: TRBV5-1
clone size: many
J gene: TRBJ2-7
D gene: TRBD1
CDR3 protein: CASSLRTGGYEQYF
CDR3 DNA: TGCGCCAGCAGCTTGAGGACAGGGGGATACGAGCAGTACTTC

V gene: TRBV6-1
clone size: few
J gene: TRBJ2-7
D gene: .
CDR3 protein: CASSRQRGYEQYF
CDR3 DNA: TGTGCCAGCAGCCGCCAGAGGGGCTACGAGCAGTACTTC

V gene: TRBV11-2
clone size: .
J gene: TRBJ2-4
D gene: TRBD2
CDR3 protein: CASSSLNLAVLAKNIQYF
CDR3 DNA: TGTGCCAGCAGCTCCCTAAACCTAGCGGTACTAGCCAAAAACATTCAGTACTTC

V gene: TRBV5-5
clone size: few
J gene: TRBJ1-2
D gene: .
CDR3 protein: CASSFVQAAYGYTF
CDR3 DNA: TGTGCCAGCAGCTTCGTACAGGCCGCCTATGGCTACACCTTC